This TCR beta chain was sequenced in a study of blood T cell repertoires in COVID-19. Measured with immunoSEQ multiplex PCR; TCRdb has only the in-frame clones, and not every one. Of approximately 480,000 clones listed, roughly 90% are singletons. Self-reported history from a screening survey and questionnaire set each donor's cohort. The sequence came from a woman between 18 and 29 years old who had recovered from COVID-19. The sequenced sample was PBMCs or T cells enriched from blood (not recorded which).

The DNA for the CDR3 is TGTGCCAGCAGTGAAGGGCAGGGGGGTACCTTC. Translated: CASSEGQGGTF. This chain links TRBV6-1 with TRBJ1-2, with 7 bases that match TRBD1. V shed 1 base and J 14 bases; nucleotides not matched to a gene: 4. The germline V gene encodes CDR1 MNHNS and CDR2 SASEGT. CDR3 length: 11 amino acids.